This is a list of T cell receptor beta chains from one sample in a study of T cell responses to AZD1222 COVID-19 vaccine. Measured with immunoSEQ multiplex PCR; TCRdb has only the in-frame clones, and not every one. The table shows around 80,000 clones, with approximately 90% occurring only once. Here the sequenced sample was peripheral blood, taken on day 0 of AZD1222 vaccination. The receptors were gathered from an adult in good health. Each CDR3 is given with its conserved first and last residue. D genes are given only for firm matches. Clone sizes are given selectively: once, few, many, or a class where the clone is expanded.

V	J	size	D	DNA	CDR3
TRBV7-8	TRBJ2-2	NA	TRBD2	TGTGCCAGCAGCTTCAAAGGACTAGTAGCGAACACCGGGGAGCTGTTTTTT	CASSFKGLVANTGELFF
TRBV29-1	TRBJ2-5	NA	NA	TGCAGCGTAGGGCCAAAAGAGACCCAGTACTTC	CSVGPKETQYF
TRBV10-1	TRBJ1-2	NA	TRBD1	TGCGCCACCCGGGTGGACAGGGGGGCCTGGAGCGGCTACACCTTC	CATRVDRGAWSGYTF
TRBV14	TRBJ2-6	NA	NA	TGTGCCAGCAGCCCCTTAGGGGCCAACGTCCTGACTTTC	CASSPLGANVLTF
TRBV10-3	TRBJ2-2	few	TRBD2	TGTGCTATGGCGGCTAGCGGGAGAGTGAACACCGGGGAGCTGTTTTTT	CAMAASGRVNTGELFF
TRBV10-3	TRBJ2-1	NA	NA	TGTGCCATCAGTGAGTACGGGGGCGAGGGGAATGAGCAGTTCTTC	CAISEYGGEGNEQFF
TRBV3-1/TRBV3-2	TRBJ2-4	once	TRBD2	TGTGCCAGCAGCCTGGGCGGGACTAGGGGGTACATTCAGTACTTC	CASSLGGTRGYIQYF
TRBV7-2	TRBJ2-5	NA	NA	TGTGCCAGCAGCATAAACCCGCTACAAGAGACCCAGTACTTC	CASSINPLQETQYF
TRBV24-1	TRBJ2-7	once	NA	TGTGCCACCAGTGATGACAAGACGGGCGAGCAGTACTTC	CATSDDKTGEQYF
TRBV3-1/TRBV3-2	TRBJ2-2	NA	TRBD2	TGTGCCAGCAGCCAAGCCCGGGGGGGGAACACCGGGGAGCTGTTTTTT	CASSQARGGNTGELFF
TRBV27	TRBJ1-1	NA	TRBD1	TGTGCCAGCAGTTCGACAGGGATAGGAGAAGCTTTCTTT	CASSSTGIGEAFF
TRBV10-3	TRBJ2-1	NA	TRBD2	TGTGCCATCAGTGAGTCGGAAAGCGGGAGACTGAATGAGCAGTTCTTC	CAISESESGRLNEQFF
TRBV5-1	TRBJ1-6	NA	NA	TGCGCCAGCAGCTTGGACAGAAATAATTCACCCCTCCACTTT	CASSLDRNNSPLHF
TRBV3-1/TRBV3-2	TRBJ2-1	NA	NA	TGTGCCAGCAGCCAAGATCGGCGGGGAGCGTATGAGCAGTTCTTC	CASSQDRRGAYEQFF
TRBV7-2	TRBJ2-5	NA	TRBD1	TGTGCCAGCAGAAGGGGACAGCAAGAGACCCAGTACTTC	CASRRGQQETQYF
TRBV6-4	TRBJ1-2	NA	TRBD1	TGTGCCAGCAGTAGATCGCCGGGACAGGGTAGGGATGGCTACACCTTC	CASSRSPGQGRDGYTF
TRBV24-1	TRBJ2-1	NA	NA	TGTGCCACCAGTAGAGCGGAGTTCTACAATGAGCAGTTCTTC	CATSRAEFYNEQFF
TRBV7-2	TRBJ1-6	NA	NA	TGTGCCAGCAGCTTAGGCAATTCACCCCTCCACTTT	CASSLGNSPLHF
TRBV6-4	TRBJ1-6	NA	NA	TGTGCCAGCACCGCCGGGGCAGGCGTTAATTCACCCCTCCACTTT	CASTAGAGVNSPLHF
TRBV12-5	TRBJ1-3	NA	NA	TGTGCTAGTGGTCAAGTCCAGGGGAGCTCTGGAAACACCATATATTTT	CASGQVQGSSGNTIYF
TRBV19	TRBJ2-7	NA	NA	TGTGCCAGTAGTACGGGAACAGGGAGCGCTTCGTTTTTCTACGAGCAGTACTTC	CASSTGTGSASFFYEQYF
TRBV30	TRBJ1-1	NA	NA	TGTGCCTGGATCCCCGGAACCCTCGGCTATGAAGCTTTCTTT	CAWIPGTLGYEAFF
TRBV4-1	TRBJ1-4	once	NA	TGCGCCAGCAAGGCCCGCCCAGAGAATGAAAAACTGTTTTTT	CASKARPENEKLFF
TRBV6-1	TRBJ1-3	NA	NA	TGTGCCAGCAGTGAAGTCTTGGGTGGAAACACCATATATTTT	CASSEVLGGNTIYF
TRBV7-9	TRBJ1-4	NA	NA	TGTGCCAGCAGCTTAGTAGTTGGAACTAATGAAAAACTGTTTTTT	CASSLVVGTNEKLFF
TRBV6-5	TRBJ2-7	NA	NA	TGTGCCAGCAGCCCCTACTTAGGAACCTACGAGCAGTACTTC	CASSPYLGTYEQYF
TRBV11-2	TRBJ2-2	NA	NA	TGTGCCAGCAGCCGGGGCACCGGGGAGCTGTTTTTT	CASSRGTGELFF
TRBV6-6	TRBJ2-1	NA	NA	TGTGCCAGCAGTTATGCACTAGCTCATACCAATGAGCAGTTCTTC	CASSYALAHTNEQFF
TRBV5-1	TRBJ1-1	few	TRBD1	TGCGCCAGCAGGCCCAACCCCAGGGGGGACACTGAAGCTTTCTTT	CASRPNPRGDTEAFF
TRBV6-6	TRBJ2-7	NA	TRBD2	TGTGCCAGCAGTCAGGGACTAGCCTACGAGCAGTACTTC	CASSQGLAYEQYF
TRBV5-1	TRBJ1-4	NA	TRBD1	TGCGCCAGCGCTGGGACAGACGATAATGAAAAACTGTTTTTT	CASAGTDDNEKLFF